This passage covers 4 T cell receptor beta chains from one sample sequenced in a study of blood T cell repertoires in COVID-19 (dated by TCRdb to 2018 to 2020). Preparation of the library involved the immunoSEQ multiplex PCR assay. Drawn from immuneACCESS, this table holds only the in-frame rearrangements with V and J called that TCRdb kept. Clones are partly lost; checked studies trace under half to an unresolved V gene and leave the rest unexplained. Across this sample there are about 5,900 clones, with around 90% seen only once. The ten largest account for roughly 6% of the sample. Sequenced: peripheral blood. These receptors were collected from a man in his sixties with acute or convalescent COVID-19.

This CDR3 reads CASSTRQGYQETQYF. The CDR3 DNA reads as TGTGCCAGCAGCACGCGACAGGGGTACCAAGAGACCCAGTACTTC. The chain recombines TRBV7-9 with TRBJ2-5; 8 positions agree with TRBD1. Germline V gene data show CDR1 as SEHNR and CDR2 as FQNEAQ (reference sequence). This CDR3 comprises 15 residues. Trimming cost V 5 bases and J 0 bases; bases outside gene matches: 5.

This clone came up once. This sequence joins TRBV4-1 and TRBJ1-1; 12 bases are shared with TRBD1. The CDR3 is 18 residues long. After removal of 4 bases from V and 3 bases from J, the junction contained 12 bases not matched to a gene. Germline CDR1 MGHRA, CDR2 YSYEKL. The CDR3 DNA follows: TGCGCCAGCAGCCTCAACCCCCGGGACAGGGGGCTCTACACTGAAGCTTTCTTT. Translating gives CASSLNPRDRGLYTEAFF.

V gene TRBV7-9 combines with J gene TRBJ2-2; 8 bases are shared with TRBD2. Germline trimming cut 5 bases from V and 5 bases from J; bases unmatched to any gene: 10. Germline V lookup: CDR1 SEHNR, CDR2 FQNEAQ (reference sequence). The CDR3 covers 16 residues. Here the CDR3 DNA reads TGTGCCAGCAGCCCGTCCCGGGGGGGAACAACCGGGGAGCTGTTTTTT. Protein product: CASSPSRGGTTGELFF.

The chain carries TRBV16 and TRBJ1-2; D ambiguous. Germline loops: CDR1 KGHSY, CDR2 FQNENV. The CDR3 runs to 13 residues. Deletions cut 1 base from V and 9 bases from J, with 12 bases between. CDR3 in amino acids: CASSQLSVLRYTF. In nucleotides, the CDR3 is TGTGCCAGCAGCCAATTGTCAGTTCTTCGCTACACCTTC.